This T cell receptor beta chain was identified in a study of blood T cell repertoires in COVID-19. Study background: There were acute and convalescent COVID-19 samples, and they came from the United States, Italy and Spain. In each case, the material was cDNA or gDNA derived from T cells, B-cell-depleted T cells, or PBMCs.

Original data processing: From reference gene primer amplification, estimates of nucleated cell counts were derived. Repertoires were generated with immunoSEQ multiplex PCR, while TCRdb's copy carries only in-frame clones and drops some. V, J and clone size are taken as reported in that table, and D and trimming were inferred from the DNA itself. The sample gives roughly 140,000 clones, around 84% of which show up once; roughly two fifths is in the top ten. CDR1 and CDR2 from the germline V gene are SGHTA and FQGNSA. The CDR3 sequence is 15 residues long. With 0 bases removed from V and 1 base from J, the gap between germline ends came to 10 bases.

This clonotype was obtained from a human donor in a cohort sampled during active COVID-19. The gene calls are TRBV7-2 and TRBJ2-7, with D possibly matching TRBD2 (6 bases). The sequenced sample consisted of peripheral blood. Here the CDR3 DNA reads TGTGCCAGCAGCTTAGCGGGGGGTTCTTCCTACGAGCAGTACTTC. Translation: CASSLAGGSSYEQYF.